A single T cell receptor (beta chain) is shown here with its context. This entry comes from a study of cytomegalovirus exposure and HLA in healthy donors. The PCR ran on 60 Vbeta and 13 Jbeta primers. Measured with immunoSEQ multiplex PCR; TCRdb has only the in-frame clones, and not every one. In the table there are about 94,000 clones, 79% of which are singletons. The V and J ends lost 6 bases and 5 bases respectively, with 10 bases between them. The CDR3 is made up of 12 amino acids. In germline, CDR1 is KGHSH, CDR2 LQKENI. The sequence came from a woman in her forties in good health and CMV-seronegative. The source material was PBMCs. The chain links TRBV18 to TRBJ2-5; D perhaps matches TRBD2 (5 bases). CDR3 protein: CASSYGEETQYF. DNA for the CDR3: TGTGCCAGCTCGTACGGGGAGGAGACCCAGTACTTC. Full variable domain (outside the CDR3, taken from reference TRBV18 and TRBJ2-5): NAGVMQNPRHLVRRRGQEARLRCSPMKGHSHVYWYRQLPEEGLKFMVYLQKENIIDESGMPKERFSAEFPKEGPSILRIQQVVRGDSAAYFCASSYGEETQYFGPGTRLLVL.